The 18 T cell receptor beta chains below all came from one sample that was sequenced in a study of cytomegalovirus exposure and HLA in healthy donors. The PCR was carried out with 60 Vbeta primers and 13 Jbeta primers. Libraries were prepared by immunoSEQ multiplex PCR; TCRdb keeps only in-frame clonotypes and omits some of them. Of some 200,000 clones listed, 82% are singletons. Sequencing was performed on PBMCs. The source is a woman under 30 in good health and CMV-seronegative.

The chain links TRBV2 to TRBJ2-7; 7 nucleotides match TRBD2. J lost 6 bases, V lost 6 bases, and 14 bases had no gene match. The germline V gene encodes CDR1 SNHLY and CDR2 FYNNEI. The CDR3 has 15 residues. CDR3 sequence (DNA): TGTGCCAGCAGCGGACTTACGGGAGGACTGGGCGAGCAGTACTTC. As protein: CASSGLTGGLGEQYF.

This clone has only one observation. The rearrangement joins TRBV4-1 to TRBJ2-3; TRBD2 might be the D (6 bases). V lost 4 bases, J lost 2 bases, and 19 bases lay in between. The CDR3 runs 17 residues. Germline V CDR1 and CDR2: MGHRA, YSYEKL. The CDR3, as DNA: TGCGCCAGCAGCCCTGGGGGGATTGGGGTATACACAGATACGCAGTATTTT. Translation: CASSPGGIGVYTDTQYF.

This clone was counted only a few times. The chain recombines TRBV7-9 with TRBJ1-4; D not resolved. V was shortened by 5 bases and J by 8 bases, with 15 bases between the two germline ends. The CDR3 is made up of 14 amino acids. Germline V gene data show CDR1 as SEHNR and CDR2 as FQNEAQ (reference sequence). The CDR3 DNA is TGTGCCAGCAGCCATTCGACCCACGGGGAAAAACTGTTTTTT. This gives the protein CASSHSTHGEKLFF.

The V gene is TRBV14, the J gene TRBJ2-5, with 9 positions matching TRBD1. V lost 3 bases and J lost 5; bases outside the gene matches: 7. The CDR3 sequence is 15 residues long. Germline V gene lookup returns CDR1 SGHDN and CDR2 FVKESK. The CDR3 DNA follows: TGTGCCAGCAGCCAGAGACAGGGGGGGCAGGAGACCCAGTACTTC. Translated: CASSQRQGGQETQYF. Drawing the rest from reference TRBV14 and TRBJ2-5, the complete variable domain is EAGVTQFPSHSVIEKGQTVTLRCDPISGHDNLYWYRRVMGKEIKFLLHFVKESKQDESGMPNNRFLAERTGGTYSTLKVQPAELEDSGVYFCASSQRQGGQETQYFGPGTRLLVL.

The rearrangement uses TRBV6-4 and TRBJ2-1; 9 positions agree with TRBD2. The CDR3 is 14 amino acids. The germline CDR1 and CDR2 sequences are MRHNA and SNTAGT. Trimming took 10 bases from V and 5 from J; bases not matched to a gene: 9. CDR3 in amino acids: CATSPSGIHNEQFF. CDR3 sequence (DNA): TGTGCCACTTCGCCTAGCGGGATCCACAATGAGCAGTTCTTC.

In its sample, this clone was seen a few times. This sequence joins TRBV7-9 and TRBJ2-7, with a possible D match to TRBD1 (5 bases). V dropped 2 bases and J dropped 6 bases, with 14 bases sitting between them. The length of the CDR3 is 14 residues. In germline, CDR1 is SEHNR, CDR2 FQNEAQ (reference sequence). The CDR3 bases are TGTGCCAGCAGCTTATCGGACAATTTCCGCGAGCAGTACTTC. It encodes CASSLSDNFREQYF.

This clone was counted between two and nine times. The genes are TRBV14 and TRBJ2-1; the match to TRBD2 covers 8 bases. V gave up 4 bases and J gave up 6 bases; unmatched junction bases: 8. CDR1 and CDR2 (germline): SGHDN, FVKESK. This CDR3 spans 15 amino acids. DNA for the CDR3: TGTGCCAGCAGCCTTGGACTAGCCGGCTCCAATGAGCAGTTCTTC. Residues: CASSLGLAGSNEQFF.

The chain couples TRBV5-5 to TRBJ1-5; no definite D call. Deletions cut 1 base from V and 2 bases from J, with 16 bases between. The CDR3 has 17 amino acids. The V gene's germline CDR1 is SGHKS and CDR2 YYEKEE (reference sequence). The CDR3 DNA reads as TGTGCCAGCAGCTTGTTGTTTTCCTCCAGCGGCAATCAGCCCCAGCATTTT. It is translated as CASSLLFSSSGNQPQHF.

This clone has only a few counts. The chain combines TRBV5-1 with TRBJ2-2; perhaps TRBD2 as D (5 bases). Trimming took 3 bases from V and 0 from J, leaving 15 bases between them. The CDR3 sequence is 17 residues long. Germline CDR1 is SGHRS and CDR2 is YFSETQ. The CDR3 bases are TGCGCCAGCAGCTGGAGTTCGGGGTCGCCGAACACCGGGGAGCTGTTTTTT. It is translated as CASSWSSGSPNTGELFF. The whole variable domain, remainder taken from reference TRBV5-1 and TRBJ2-2, is KAGVTQTPRYLIKTRGQQVTLSCSPISGHRSVSWYQQTPGQGLQFLFEYFSETQRNKGNFPGRFSGRQFSNSRSEMNVSTLELGDSALYLCASSWSSGSPNTGELFFGEGSRLTVL.

This clone has just a few counts. This rearrangement joins TRBV5-4 to TRBJ1-2; 7 bases agree with TRBD1. Germline values: CDR1 SGHNT, CDR2 YYREEE (reference sequence). V shed 2 bases, J shed 0 bases, and the junction held 1 base outside the gene matches. The CDR3 totals 14 residues. Here the CDR3 DNA reads TGTGCCAGCAGCTTACAGGGGCCTAACTATGGCTACACCTTC. It yields the protein CASSLQGPNYGYTF.

This chain links TRBV18 with TRBJ1-5; 10 nucleotides agree with TRBD1. Germline CDR1 and CDR2: KGHSH and LQKENI. The CDR3 spans 18 residues. V shed 2 bases and J 0 bases; nucleotides not matched to a gene: 7. CDR3 in amino acids: CASSPSGQGTYSNQPQHF. For the CDR3, the DNA is TGTGCCAGCTCACCATCGGGACAGGGGACTTATAGCAATCAGCCCCAGCATTTT.

In its sample, this clone was seen once. The chain has TRBV28 and TRBJ1-2; 9 bases fit TRBD1. The germline V gene has CDR1 MDHEN and CDR2 SYDVKM. The junction had 5 bases not matched to a gene; V was cut back by 2 bases and J by 4 bases. CDR3 length equals 15 residues. CDR3 protein: CASSLRGTGFYGYTF. The CDR3, as DNA: TGTGCCAGCAGTTTAAGGGGGACAGGGTTCTATGGCTACACCTTC.

The CDR3 region has the DNA TGTGCCAGCAGTGTCGGCAGGGACACTGAAGCTTTCTTT. This sequence encodes CASSVGRDTEAFF. This chain uses TRBV6-5 with TRBJ1-1; D possibly corresponds to TRBD1 (5 bases). Trimming left V 5 bases short and J 3 bases short, with 10 bases between. There are 13 residues in the CDR3. Germline V lookup: CDR1 MNHEY, CDR2 SVGAGI.

The V and J genes are TRBV6-5 and TRBJ2-1, with 7 bases fitting TRBD2. Germline V lookup: CDR1 MNHEY, CDR2 SVGAGI. This CDR3 is built from 14 residues. J was trimmed by 8 bases and V by 6 bases; bases with no gene match: 10. The CDR3 nucleotides are TGTGCCAGCAGCTACAGCGGGAAGGGAGATGAGCAGTTCTTC. It specifies CASSYSGKGDEQFF.

The chain is built from TRBV6-5 and TRBJ2-5; possibly TRBD1 for D (5 bases). The J call may be incorrect, as the DNA end agrees better with TRBJ2-7. The CDR3 contains 13 residues. Germline V lookup: CDR1 MNHEY, CDR2 SVGAGI. The CDR3 DNA reads as TGTGCCAGCAGTTACGACCAGGGCTACGAGCAGTACTTC. It codes for CASSYDQGYEQYF.

This sequence joins TRBV2 and TRBJ2-2; TRBD2 agrees at 12 bases. The CDR3 is 16 residues long. Unmatched junction bases numbered 6, after V lost 5 bases and J lost 5 bases. Germline V CDR1 and CDR2: SNHLY, FYNNEI. CDR3 loop: CASSILAGGRTGELFF. In DNA, the CDR3 is TGTGCCAGCAGTATACTAGCGGGGGGCCGGACCGGGGAGCTGTTTTTT.

The rearrangement uses TRBV18 and TRBJ1-5; 9 bases map to TRBD1. CDR1 is KGHSH and CDR2 is LQKENI in the germline V gene. The V gene end was trimmed by 1 base and the J gene end by 5 bases; junction bases not matched to a gene: 9. The CDR3 extends over 17 amino acids. CDR3 DNA: TGTGCCAGCTCACCACGGCTAACAGGGGGCGAGGATCAGCCCCAGCATTTT. Its protein product is CASSPRLTGGEDQPQHF.

A few counts support this clone. This chain connects TRBV5-1 to TRBJ1-1, with a tentative D call TRBD1 (6 bases). V dropped 8 bases and J dropped 5 bases, with 19 bases sitting between them. Germline CDR1 and CDR2: SGHRS and YFSETQ. CDR3 size: 14 residues. As DNA, the CDR3 is TGCGCCAGTAAGGGGGAAGGGGTACAGACTGAAGCTTTCTTT. It translates to CASKGEGVQTEAFF.